Listed below are T cell receptor beta chains from one sample, sequenced in a study of T cell repertoires in cytomegalovirus infection. These TCRs' antigens remain unknown. Each CDR3 protein gets one entry after TCRdb re-called the reads with MiXCR. The repertoire includes under 500,000 distinct CDR3 sequences, approximately 40% of them detected once, and around 45% sits in the top ten. The sequencing here drew on cultured PBMCs, taken from culture after CMV antigen stimulation. The receptors derive from a human donor in good health (CMV status not recorded). Some clones in this sample may be carry-over from other donors' samples. CDR3s include the opening cysteine and the closing phenylalanine or tryptophan. The D gene is left open where the match is weak. Not every row has a clone size; where given, it reads once, few, many or a size class.

v_gene	d_gene	abundance	j_gene	CDR3nt	CDR3aa
TRBV29-1	.	once	TRBJ2-1	TGCAGCGTTGAGGATCTCAATGAGCAGTTCTTC	CSVEDLNEQFF
TRBV4-3	.	.	TRBJ2-2	TGCGCCAGCAGCCTGCCACGGAACGGGGAGCTGTTTTTT	CASSLPRNGELFF
TRBV12-3/TRBV12-4	.	.	TRBJ1-4	TGTGCCAGCAGTAACCGCGGTGGGCGGAATGAAAAACTGTTTTTT	CASSNRGGRNEKLFF
TRBV7-6	.	.	TRBJ2-1	TGTGCCAGCAGCTTCTCTGGGGAGAAAAACAATGAGCAGTTCTTC	CASSFSGEKNNEQFF
TRBV7-2	.	few	TRBJ2-3	TGTGCCAGCAGCGCCGGAGGGGGGCCAGGAAATACGCAGTATTTT	CASSAGGGPGNTQYF
TRBV12-3/TRBV12-4	.	many	TRBJ1-1	TGTGCCAGCATCCCTCCAGGGAGGGCCACTGAAGCTTTCTTT	CASIPPGRATEAFF
TRBV12-3/TRBV12-4	TRBD2	.	TRBJ2-1	TGTGCCAGCACCCCTCTAGCGGGAGGTCGGCATGAGCAGTTCTTC	CASTPLAGGRHEQFF
TRBV20-1	.	.	TRBJ2-3	TGCAGTGCTAGTAGGGCGGGGCCCACAGATACGCAGTATTTT	CSASRAGPTDTQYF
TRBV6-2/TRBV6-3	.	.	TRBJ2-7	TGTGCCAGCAGTGACGACGGGAGCTCCTACGAGCAGTACTTC	CASSDDGSSYEQYF
TRBV7-2	.	few	TRBJ1-1	TGTGCCAGCAGCTTAGATGGGAGGCGTAGGGTCCCCACTGAAGCTTTCTTT	CASSLDGRRRVPTEAFF
TRBV7-2	.	many	TRBJ2-5	TGTGCCAGCAGCTTAGCGGGATCACAGGGACAAGAGACCCAGTACTTC	CASSLAGSQGQETQYF
TRBV4-2	TRBD2	.	TRBJ2-3	TGTGCCAGCAGCCAAGGGCTAGCGGACTGGGACGGGAGCACAGATACGCAGTATTTT	CASSQGLADWDGSTDTQYF
TRBV13	.	.	TRBJ1-3	TGTGCCAGCAGCCCCCGATTGGGGGTTAGAAACACCATATATTTT	CASSPRLGVRNTIYF